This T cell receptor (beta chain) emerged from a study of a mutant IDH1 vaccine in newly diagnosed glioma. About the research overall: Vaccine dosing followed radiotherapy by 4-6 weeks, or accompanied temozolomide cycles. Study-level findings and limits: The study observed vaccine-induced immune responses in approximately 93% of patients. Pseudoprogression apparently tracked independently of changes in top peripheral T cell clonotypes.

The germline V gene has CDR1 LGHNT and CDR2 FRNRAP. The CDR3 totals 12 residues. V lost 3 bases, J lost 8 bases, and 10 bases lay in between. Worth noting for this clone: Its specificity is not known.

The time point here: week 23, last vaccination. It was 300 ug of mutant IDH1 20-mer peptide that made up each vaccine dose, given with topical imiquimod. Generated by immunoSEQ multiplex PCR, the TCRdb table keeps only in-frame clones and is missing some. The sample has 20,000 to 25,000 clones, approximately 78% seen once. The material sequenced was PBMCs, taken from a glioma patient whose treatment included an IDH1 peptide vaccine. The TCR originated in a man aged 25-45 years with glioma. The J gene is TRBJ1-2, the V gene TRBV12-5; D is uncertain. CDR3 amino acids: CASGFPSYGYTF. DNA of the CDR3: TGTGCTAGTGGTTTCCCATCCTACGGCTACACCTTC.